This record covers a single T cell receptor beta chain. Authors' analysis steps: Amplifying reference gene primers gave estimates of nucleated cell counts. TCRdb keeps only in-frame clones here, not all; method: immunoSEQ multiplex PCR. V and J calls and clone size follow that table, whereas D and trimming were derived from the DNA. Here the sample spans some 120,000 clones, 81% being singletons. The data derive from a study of blood T cell repertoires in COVID-19. Study information: From T cells, B-cell-depleted T cells, or PBMCs came the material, which was cDNA or gDNA.

This CDR3 region has 14 residues. The J segment lost 9 bases and the V segment lost 3 bases, leaving 7 bases of the junction unmatched. Germline loops: CDR1 KGHSH, CDR2 LQKENI. The V and J genes are TRBV18 and TRBJ2-1, with TRBD1 identical over 8 bases. The sample consisted of peripheral blood. The sequence was obtained from a man aged 30 to 39 with COVID-19, enrolled during active disease. Here the CDR3 reads CASSPWTGFGEQFF. In DNA form, the CDR3 reads TGTGCCAGCTCACCTTGGACAGGGTTCGGTGAGCAGTTCTTC.